These T cell receptor beta chains were read from a single sample in a study of naive and memory T cell subsets. Via MiXCR, TCRdb re-called the UMI-ligation and nested PCR reads, giving one row per CDR3 protein. The sample includes 95,000 to 150,000 distinct CDR3 sequences, approximately 37% of them seen just once. The source material was central memory CD4+ T cells from blood. The source of these receptors is a human donor in good health. Each CDR3 is given with its conserved first and last residue. D genes are given only for firm matches. A row's size may be missing; if present it is once, few, many or a size class.

CDR3aa,CDR3nt,abundance,v_gene,j_gene,d_gene
CASSLRRDRIYNEQFF,TGTGCCAGCAGCTTAAGAAGGGACAGGATCTACAATGAGCAGTTCTTC,few,TRBV7-2,TRBJ2-1,TRBD1
CASRYGTGGIEQYF,TGTGCCAGCAGATACGGGACAGGGGGAATCGAGCAGTACTTC,NA,TRBV28,TRBJ2-7,TRBD1
CASGRQANTEAFF,TGTGCCAGCGGGAGACAGGCGAACACTGAAGCTTTCTTT,NA,TRBV7-6,TRBJ1-1,NA
CASSSRSAREETQYF,TGTGCCAGCAGCTCCCGGTCTGCCCGGGAAGAGACCCAGTACTTC,NA,TRBV7-2,TRBJ2-5,NA
CSVLLTSGRRTDTQYF,TGCAGCGTTCTATTGACTAGCGGGAGAAGGACAGATACGCAGTATTTT,NA,TRBV29-1,TRBJ2-3,TRBD2
CASSHGGRTEAFF,TGTGCCAGCAGCCATGGGGGAAGGACTGAAGCTTTCTTT,few,TRBV3-1,TRBJ1-1,NA
CASSVGFEQFF,TGTGCCAGCAGCGTAGGGTTTGAGCAGTTCTTC,NA,TRBV5-6,TRBJ2-1,NA
CASGGQAPYEQYF,TGTGCCAGCGGGGGACAAGCCCCCTACGAGCAGTACTTC,NA,TRBV2,TRBJ2-7,NA
CASSLDRGPPEAFF,TGTGCCAGCAGTTTGGACAGGGGACCTCCTGAAGCTTTCTTT,few,TRBV12-3/TRBV12-4,TRBJ1-1,TRBD1
CASSSTGGSEQFF,TGTGCCAGCAGCTCGACAGGGGGCAGTGAGCAGTTCTTC,NA,TRBV11-2,TRBJ2-1,TRBD1
CASSRDNGNEQFF,TGTGCCAGCAGCAGGGACAACGGCAATGAGCAGTTCTTC,NA,TRBV9,TRBJ2-1,NA
CASRGTGANQPQHF,TGTGCCAGCAGAGGAACAGGGGCCAATCAGCCCCAGCATTTT,NA,TRBV25-1,TRBJ1-5,TRBD1
CASSPDTGTGYNEQFF,TGTGCCAGCAGCCCTGATACCGGGACAGGGTACAATGAGCAGTTCTTC,many,TRBV5-8,TRBJ2-1,TRBD1
CASSPRQGRKTQYF,TGTGCCAGCAGTCCCCGACAGGGGAGAAAGACCCAGTACTTC,NA,TRBV28,TRBJ2-5,TRBD1
CASSRDLYYGYTF,TGTGCCAGCTCACGGGACTTATACTATGGCTACACCTTC,NA,TRBV18,TRBJ1-2,NA
CASSQGLAGETQYF,TGCGCCAGCAGCCAAGGGCTAGCGGGAGAGACCCAGTACTTC,NA,TRBV4-3,TRBJ2-5,TRBD2
CASSLEGSGGPYF,TGTGCCAGCAGCTTAGAGGGTTCAGGGGGACCGTACTTC,few,TRBV7-2,TRBJ2-7,TRBD1
CASSRPKEGSEQYF,TGTGCCAGCAGTAGACCCAAGGAGGGCAGCGAGCAGTACTTC,NA,TRBV6-5,TRBJ2-7,NA
CASSRGYRSNQPQHF,TGTGCCAGCAGCCGTGGCTATAGGAGCAATCAGCCCCAGCATTTT,few,TRBV7-9,TRBJ1-5,NA
CASSGRIYGYTF,TGTGCCAGCAGTGGACGGATCTATGGCTACACCTTC,NA,TRBV25-1,TRBJ1-2,NA
CSARTDGNQPQHF,TGCAGCGCACGGACGGACGGGAATCAGCCCCAGCATTTT,NA,TRBV29-1,TRBJ1-5,NA
CSARDLKGLAGFGEQYF,TGCAGTGCTAGAGATTTAAAGGGACTAGCGGGATTTGGCGAGCAGTACTTC,NA,TRBV20-1,TRBJ2-7,TRBD2
CASSVGTGAGGYTF,TGTGCCAGCAGCGTTGGGACCGGGGCGGGGGGCTACACCTTC,few,TRBV9,TRBJ1-2,NA
CASSLLAPPNTDTQYF,TGTGCCAGCAGTTTACTAGCTCCCCCGAACACAGATACGCAGTATTTT,few,TRBV27,TRBJ2-3,NA
CASSPRGGGHYEQYF,TGTGCCAGCTCCCCCAGGGGCGGCGGACATTACGAGCAGTACTTC,NA,TRBV18,TRBJ2-7,NA
CSASREAQNEQFF,TGCAGTGCTTCTAGGGAGGCCCAAAATGAGCAGTTCTTC,NA,TRBV20-1,TRBJ2-1,NA
CASRGDRDRASPLHF,TGTGCCAGCAGGGGGGATCGGGACAGGGCTTCACCCCTCCACTTT,NA,TRBV6-5,TRBJ1-6,TRBD1
CSAVSLALNNEQFF,TGCAGTGCCGTCTCCCTAGCGCTAAACAATGAGCAGTTCTTC,NA,TRBV20-1,TRBJ2-1,NA
CASRREGAGELFF,TGTGCCAGCAGAAGGGAGGGAGCCGGGGAGCTGTTTTTT,NA,TRBV6-6,TRBJ2-2,TRBD2
CASSRLGVDKNIQYF,TGTGCCAGCAGCCGACTAGGGGTGGACAAAAACATTCAGTACTTC,NA,TRBV7-9,TRBJ2-4,NA
CSASRTAEAFF,TGCAGTGCTAGCCGCACAGCTGAAGCTTTCTTT,NA,TRBV20-1,TRBJ1-1,NA
CSARDEGGGAYEQYF,TGCAGTGCTAGAGATGAAGGCGGGGGGGCCTACGAGCAGTACTTC,few,TRBV20-1,TRBJ2-7,TRBD2
CASSLVGLPPYSNTGELFF,TGTGCCAGCAGCTTAGTGGGTCTTCCTCCATATTCGAACACCGGGGAGCTGTTTTTT,few,TRBV11-3,TRBJ2-2,NA
CASSYRDRWEQYF,TGTGCCAGCTCGTACCGGGACAGGTGGGAGCAGTACTTC,many,TRBV2,TRBJ2-7,TRBD1
CASSSRGLEMETQYF,TGTGCCAGCAGCAGTAGGGGGCTCGAAATGGAGACCCAGTACTTC,NA,TRBV6-5,TRBJ2-5,TRBD1
CASVQQGPTYEQYF,TGTGCCAGCGTTCAACAGGGGCCAACCTACGAGCAGTACTTC,NA,TRBV6-2/TRBV6-3,TRBJ2-7,TRBD1
CASSTRTGGTDTQYF,TGTGCCAGCTCAACCAGGACAGGCGGCACAGATACGCAGTATTTT,NA,TRBV18,TRBJ2-3,TRBD1
CASTRTGGSPNEQFF,TGTGCCAGCACCCGGACAGGGGGCAGTCCCAATGAGCAGTTCTTC,few,TRBV6-5,TRBJ2-1,TRBD1
CASSLANNYGYTF,TGCGCCAGCAGCTTGGCCAATAACTATGGCTACACCTTC,NA,TRBV5-1,TRBJ1-2,NA
CASSGAGWNEQFF,TGTGCCAGCAGCGGGGCCGGGTGGAATGAGCAGTTCTTC,NA,TRBV7-6,TRBJ2-1,NA
CRASGTGDDEQYF,TGCAGAGCCAGTGGGACAGGGGATGACGAGCAGTACTTC,NA,TRBV20-1,TRBJ2-7,TRBD1
CAWSVIGAPGQETQYF,TGTGCCTGGAGCGTTATTGGAGCGCCGGGTCAAGAGACCCAGTACTTC,NA,TRBV30,TRBJ2-5,NA
CASSLIGARNQPQHF,TGTGCCAGCAGTTTAATTGGGGCCCGCAATCAGCCCCAGCATTTT,NA,TRBV28,TRBJ1-5,NA
CSATGQGGTQYF,TGCAGTGCTACCGGACAGGGCGGTACGCAGTATTTT,many,TRBV20-1,TRBJ2-3,TRBD1
CSARRPGTSGRAYYNEQFF,TGCAGTGCTAGACGTCCCGGGACTAGCGGGAGGGCCTACTACAATGAGCAGTTCTTC,NA,TRBV20-1,TRBJ2-1,TRBD2
CASSLEGGIQETQYF,TGTGCCAGCAGTTTGGAAGGGGGTATCCAAGAGACCCAGTACTTC,NA,TRBV12-3/TRBV12-4,TRBJ2-5,NA
CSVRTGQGPSNSGANVLTF,TGCAGCGTGCGCACCGGACAGGGACCCTCCAACTCTGGGGCCAACGTCCTGACTTTC,NA,TRBV29-1,TRBJ2-6,TRBD1
CSAGTSGRSETQYF,TGCAGTGCAGGGACTAGCGGGAGATCTGAGACCCAGTACTTC,few,TRBV20-1,TRBJ2-5,TRBD2
CASSELGLVPNEQFF,TGTGCCAGCAGTGAACTGGGACTAGTCCCCAATGAGCAGTTCTTC,few,TRBV2,TRBJ2-1,TRBD2
CASTNSRLNQPQHF,TGTGCCAGCACGAATTCTCGGTTGAATCAGCCCCAGCATTTT,NA,TRBV6-2/TRBV6-3,TRBJ1-5,NA